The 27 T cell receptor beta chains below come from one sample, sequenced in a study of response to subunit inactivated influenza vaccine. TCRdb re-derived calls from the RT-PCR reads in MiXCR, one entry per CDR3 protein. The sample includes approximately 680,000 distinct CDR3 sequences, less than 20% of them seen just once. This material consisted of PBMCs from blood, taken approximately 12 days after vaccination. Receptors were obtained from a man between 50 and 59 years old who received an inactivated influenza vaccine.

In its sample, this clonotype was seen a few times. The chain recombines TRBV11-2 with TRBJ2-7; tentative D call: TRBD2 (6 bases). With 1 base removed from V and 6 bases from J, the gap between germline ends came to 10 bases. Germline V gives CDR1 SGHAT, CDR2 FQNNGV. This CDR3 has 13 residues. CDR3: CASSLGDGGEQYF. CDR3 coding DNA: TGTGCCAGCAGCTTAGGTGACGGGGGCGAGCAGTACTTC.

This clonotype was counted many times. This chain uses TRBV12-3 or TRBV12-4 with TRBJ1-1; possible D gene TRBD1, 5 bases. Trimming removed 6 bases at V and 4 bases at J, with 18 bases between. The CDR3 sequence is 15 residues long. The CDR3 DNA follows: TGTGCCAGCAGGGGACCCCACGGGAGGGGCACTGAAGCTTTCTTT. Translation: CASRGPHGRGTEAFF.

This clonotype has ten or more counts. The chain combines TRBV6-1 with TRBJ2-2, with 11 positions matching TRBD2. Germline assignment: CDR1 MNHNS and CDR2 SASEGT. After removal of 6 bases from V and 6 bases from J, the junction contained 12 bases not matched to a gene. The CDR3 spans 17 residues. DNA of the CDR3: TGTGCCAGCAGCACTCCTATAGCGGGGGGGCCTCCCGGGGAGCTGTTTTTT. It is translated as CASSTPIAGGPPGELFF.

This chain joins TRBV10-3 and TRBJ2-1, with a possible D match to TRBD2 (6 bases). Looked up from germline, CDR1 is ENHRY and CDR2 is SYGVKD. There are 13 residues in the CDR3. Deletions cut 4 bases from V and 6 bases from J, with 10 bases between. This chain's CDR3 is CAISAGRGNEQFF. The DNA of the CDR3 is TGTGCCATCAGTGCGGGGCGGGGCAATGAGCAGTTCTTC.

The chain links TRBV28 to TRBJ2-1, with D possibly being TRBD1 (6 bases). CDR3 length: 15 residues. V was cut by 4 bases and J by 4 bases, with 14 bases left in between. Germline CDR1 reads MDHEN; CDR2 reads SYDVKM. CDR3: CASSSRDTVYNEQFF. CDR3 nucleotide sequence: TGTGCCAGCAGTTCCCGGGACACTGTGTACAATGAGCAGTTCTTC.

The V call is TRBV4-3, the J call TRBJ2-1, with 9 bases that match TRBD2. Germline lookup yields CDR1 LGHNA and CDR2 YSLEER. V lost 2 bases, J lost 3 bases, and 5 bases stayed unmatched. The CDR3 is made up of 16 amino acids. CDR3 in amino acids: CASSQSSGGIYNEQFF. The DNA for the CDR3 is TGCGCCAGCAGCCAATCCAGCGGGGGGATCTACAATGAGCAGTTCTTC.

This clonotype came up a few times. The CDR3 nucleotides are TGTGCCAGCAGTTCTCGGTTACCTCCCTACGAGCAGTACTTC. This sequence encodes CASSSRLPPYEQYF. The genes are TRBV7-2 and TRBJ2-7; D gene unclear. CDR3 size: 14 residues. V lost 6 bases to trimming and J lost 2 bases, with 14 bases between them. Looked up from germline, CDR1 is SGHTA and CDR2 is FQGNSA.

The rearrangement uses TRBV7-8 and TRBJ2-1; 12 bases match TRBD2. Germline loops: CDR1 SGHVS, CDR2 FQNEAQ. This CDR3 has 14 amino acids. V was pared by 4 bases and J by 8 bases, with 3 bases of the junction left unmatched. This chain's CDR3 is CASSSSGGADEQFF. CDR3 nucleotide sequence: TGTGCCAGCAGCTCTAGCGGGGGGGCCGATGAGCAGTTCTTC. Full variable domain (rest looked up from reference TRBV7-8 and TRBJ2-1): GAGVSQSPRYKVAKRGQDVALRCDPISGHVSLFWYQQALGQGPEFLTYFQNEAQLDKSGLPSDRFFAERPEGSVSTLKIQRTQQEDSAVYLCASSSSGGADEQFFGPGTRLTVL.

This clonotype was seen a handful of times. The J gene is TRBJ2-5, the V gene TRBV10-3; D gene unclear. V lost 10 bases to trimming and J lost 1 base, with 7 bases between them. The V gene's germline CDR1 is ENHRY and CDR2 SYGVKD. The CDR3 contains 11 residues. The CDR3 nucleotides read TGTGCCACTTCAAGCCAAGAGACCCAGTACTTC. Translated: CATSSQETQYF.

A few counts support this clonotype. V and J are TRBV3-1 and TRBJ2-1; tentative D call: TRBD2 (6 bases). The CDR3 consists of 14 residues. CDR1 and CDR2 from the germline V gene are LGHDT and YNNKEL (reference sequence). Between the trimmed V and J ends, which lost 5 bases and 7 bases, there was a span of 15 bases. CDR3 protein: CASSIAANGNEQFF. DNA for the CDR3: TGTGCCAGCAGCATAGCGGCCAATGGGAATGAGCAGTTCTTC.

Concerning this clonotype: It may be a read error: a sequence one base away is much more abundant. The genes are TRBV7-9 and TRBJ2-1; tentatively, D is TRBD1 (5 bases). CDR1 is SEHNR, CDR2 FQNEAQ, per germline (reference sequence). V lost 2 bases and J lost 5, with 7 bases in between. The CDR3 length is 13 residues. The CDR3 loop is CASSLQGHNEQFF. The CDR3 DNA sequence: TGTGCCAGCAGCTTACAGGGCCACAATGAGCAGTTCTTC.

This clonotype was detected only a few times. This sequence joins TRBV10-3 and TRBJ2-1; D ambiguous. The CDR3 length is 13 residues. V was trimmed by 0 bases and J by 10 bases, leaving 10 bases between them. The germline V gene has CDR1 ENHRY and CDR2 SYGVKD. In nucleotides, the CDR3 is TGTGCCATCAGTGAGTCTTTTGCGAACGAGCAGTTCTTC. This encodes CAISESFANEQFF.

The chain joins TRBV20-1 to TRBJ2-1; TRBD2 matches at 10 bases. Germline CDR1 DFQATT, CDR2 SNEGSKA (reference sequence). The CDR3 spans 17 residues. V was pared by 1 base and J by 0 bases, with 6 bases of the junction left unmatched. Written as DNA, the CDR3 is TGCAGTGCTAGAGGACTTAGCGGGAGGAGCTCCTACAATGAGCAGTTCTTC. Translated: CSARGLSGRSSYNEQFF.

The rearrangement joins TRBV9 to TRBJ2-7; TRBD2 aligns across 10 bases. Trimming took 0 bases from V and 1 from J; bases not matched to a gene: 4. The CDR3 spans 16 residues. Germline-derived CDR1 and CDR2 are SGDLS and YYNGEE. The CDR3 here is CASSVDPSGSSYEQYF. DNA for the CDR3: TGTGCCAGCAGCGTAGATCCTAGCGGGAGTTCCTACGAGCAGTACTTC.

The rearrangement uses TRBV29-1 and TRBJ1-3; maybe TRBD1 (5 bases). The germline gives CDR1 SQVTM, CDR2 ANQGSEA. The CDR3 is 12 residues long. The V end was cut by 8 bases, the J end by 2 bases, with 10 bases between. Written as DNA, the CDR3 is TGCAGCACCGAGGGGCCTGGAAACACCATATATTTT. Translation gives CSTEGPGNTIYF.

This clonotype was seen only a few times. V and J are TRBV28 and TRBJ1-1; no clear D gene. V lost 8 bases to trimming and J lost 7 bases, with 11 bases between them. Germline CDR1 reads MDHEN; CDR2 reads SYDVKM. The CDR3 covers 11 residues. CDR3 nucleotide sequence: TGTGCCAGCCAGAAGTGGGTTGAAGCTTTCTTT. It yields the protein CASQKWVEAFF.

The CDR3 is CASRGQTSYEQYF. The CDR3 nucleotides are TGTGCCAGCAGGGGCCAGACTTCCTACGAGCAGTACTTC. The chain uses TRBV7-9 and TRBJ2-7; D ambiguous. The CDR3 totals 13 residues. CDR1 and CDR2 (germline): SEHNR, FQNEAQ (reference sequence). Trimming left V 6 bases short and J 1 base short, with 10 bases between. Full variable domain (missing parts from reference TRBV7-9 and TRBJ2-7): DTGVSQNPRHKITKRGQNVTFRCDPISEHNRLYWYRQTLGQGPEFLTYFQNEAQLEKSRLLSDRFSAERPKGSFSTLEIQRTEQGDSAMYLCASRGQTSYEQYFGPGTRLTVT.

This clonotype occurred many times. CDR3 sequence (DNA): TGCAGTGCTAGGCTGACTAGCGGGGGTGACGAGCAGTACTTC. Translated: CSARLTSGGDEQYF. This chain uses TRBV20-1 with TRBJ2-7, with 12 bases that match TRBD2. CDR3 length: 14 residues. With 3 bases clipped from V and 5 bases from J, the junction kept 5 bases outside the gene matches. Looked up from germline, CDR1 is DFQATT and CDR2 is SNEGSKA (reference sequence).

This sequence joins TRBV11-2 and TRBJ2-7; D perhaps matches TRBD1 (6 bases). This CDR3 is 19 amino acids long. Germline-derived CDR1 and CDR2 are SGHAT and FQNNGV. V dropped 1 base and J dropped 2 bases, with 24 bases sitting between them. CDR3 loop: CASSLGTGLLLPNTYEQYF. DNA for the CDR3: TGTGCCAGCAGCTTAGGCACAGGGTTATTGCTACCCAATACCTACGAGCAGTACTTC.

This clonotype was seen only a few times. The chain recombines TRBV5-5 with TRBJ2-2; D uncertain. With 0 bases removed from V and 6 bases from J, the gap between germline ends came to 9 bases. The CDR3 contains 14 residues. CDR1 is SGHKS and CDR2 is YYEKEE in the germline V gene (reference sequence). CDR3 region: CASSLGWLAGELFF. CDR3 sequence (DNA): TGTGCCAGCAGCTTGGGATGGCTAGCCGGGGAGCTGTTTTTT.

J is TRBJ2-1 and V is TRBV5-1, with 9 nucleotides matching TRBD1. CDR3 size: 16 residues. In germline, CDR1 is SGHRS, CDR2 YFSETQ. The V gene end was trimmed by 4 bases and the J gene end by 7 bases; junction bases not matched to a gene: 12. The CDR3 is CASSPTGGTGPNEQFF. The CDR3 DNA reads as TGCGCCAGCAGCCCGACCGGGGGGACAGGGCCAAATGAGCAGTTCTTC.

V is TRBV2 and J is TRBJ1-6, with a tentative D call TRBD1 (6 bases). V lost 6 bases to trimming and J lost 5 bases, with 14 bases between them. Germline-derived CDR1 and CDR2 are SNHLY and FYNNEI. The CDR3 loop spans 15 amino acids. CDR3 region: CASRTGTLNNSPLHF. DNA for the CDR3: TGTGCCAGCAGAACCGGGACACTGAATAATTCACCCCTCCACTTT.

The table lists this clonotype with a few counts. The CDR3 DNA sequence: TGTGCCATCAGTGTCGGGGGTTTGGGTCAGCCCCAGCATTTT. Translating it yields CAISVGGLGQPQHF. This chain uses TRBV10-3 with TRBJ1-5, with D possibly matching TRBD1 (5 bases). The CDR3 spans 14 residues. The V end lost 4 bases, the J end lost 6 bases, and 13 bases lay between the germline ends. CDR1 is ENHRY and CDR2 is SYGVKD in the germline V gene.

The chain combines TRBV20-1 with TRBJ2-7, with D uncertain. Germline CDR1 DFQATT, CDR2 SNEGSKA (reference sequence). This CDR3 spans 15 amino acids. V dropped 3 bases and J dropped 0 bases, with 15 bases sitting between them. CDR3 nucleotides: TGCAGTGCTAGGTCGGCCGACACCGGCTCCTACGAGCAGTACTTC. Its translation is CSARSADTGSYEQYF.

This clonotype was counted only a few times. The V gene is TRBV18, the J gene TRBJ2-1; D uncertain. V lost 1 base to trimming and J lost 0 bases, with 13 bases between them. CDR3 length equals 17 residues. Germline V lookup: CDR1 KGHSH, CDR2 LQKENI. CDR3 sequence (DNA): TGTGCCAGCTCACCACGTCTTGGGGAATTCTCCTACAATGAGCAGTTCTTC. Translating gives CASSPRLGEFSYNEQFF.

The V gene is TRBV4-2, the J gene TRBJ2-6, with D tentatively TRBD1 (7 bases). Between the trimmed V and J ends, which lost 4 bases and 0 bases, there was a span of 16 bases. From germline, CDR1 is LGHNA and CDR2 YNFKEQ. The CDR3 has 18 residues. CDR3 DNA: TGTGCCAGCAGCCCGGGAGAGACAGGGAGCTCTGGGGCCAACGTCCTGACTTTC. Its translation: CASSPGETGSSGANVLTF.

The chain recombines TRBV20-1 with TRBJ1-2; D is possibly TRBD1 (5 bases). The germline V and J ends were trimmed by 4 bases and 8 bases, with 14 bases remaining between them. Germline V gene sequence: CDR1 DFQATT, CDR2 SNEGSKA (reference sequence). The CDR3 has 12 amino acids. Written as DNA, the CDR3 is TGCAGTGCTACTAGGGGCGAAGAGGGCTACACCTTC. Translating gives CSATRGEEGYTF.